This T cell receptor beta chain emerged from a study of identical twins. This clonotype was seen repeatedly, ten times or more. V lost 7 bases, J lost 6 bases, and 6 bases lay in between. The CDR3 runs to 11 residues. TCRdb itself ran the 5' RACE reads through MiXCR, one entry per CDR3 protein. The sample holds some 710,000 distinct CDR3 sequences, around 6% seen once. The source of this sequence is a man younger than 30 in good health. This chain links TRBV12-3 or TRBV12-4 with TRBJ2-2; D is unclear. Sequencing was performed on naive T cells sorted from blood. CDR3 nucleotide sequence: TGTGCCAGCATTCTCTCCGGGGAGCTGTTTTTT. Translating it yields CASILSGELFF.